This record covers a single TCR beta chain. The antigen is not known. The data originate from a study of monozygotic twins with inflammatory bowel disease. The study, taken as a whole, reports: IBD patients shared fewer clonotypes with others than healthy twins, especially with disease activity.

Germline CDR1 is SGHDN and CDR2 is FVKESK. The CDR3 is 17 amino acids. Total RNA input per TCR library was roughly 3,800 ng. Template switching appended UMIs that held a 6-nucleotide sample barcode. TCRdb reanalyzed the 5' RACE reads and collapses them to one entry per CDR3 protein, without DNA. The repertoire table contains just over 300,000 distinct CDR3 sequences. The receptor comes from a human donor with ulcerative colitis or Crohn's disease, or a healthy co-twin of an affected twin (not recorded which). The chain uses TRBV14 and TRBJ2-1; TCRdb outputs TRBD1, but without DNA this stays unchecked. The specimen was blood. The CDR3 is CASSARTGAQHKNEQFF.